This T cell receptor (beta chain) comes out of a study of blood T cell repertoires in COVID-19. Study at large: Nucleic acid was either cDNA or gDNA, and it came from T cells, B-cell-depleted T cells, or PBMCs.

Original processing notes: Reference gene primer amplification gave nucleated cell count estimates. Measured with immunoSEQ multiplex PCR; TCRdb has only the in-frame clones, and not every one. The V and J calls and the clone size are those of that table, but D and trimming were determined from the DNA. The table records 130,000 to 150,000 clones, more than 75% of them present only once. The sample consisted of peripheral blood. This clonotype originated in a woman in her fifties or sixties with active or convalescent COVID-19.

The CDR3 region is CSVLLSTEAQYF. The CDR3 DNA follows: TGCAGCGTCCTCCTTTCGACAGAGGCCCAGTACTTC. The chain employs TRBV29-1 and TRBJ2-7; D may be TRBD1 (5 bases). CDR1 SQVTM and CDR2 ANQGSEA come from the germline V gene. This CDR3 is 12 amino acids long. The V end was cut by 6 bases, the J end by 10 bases, with 19 bases between.